Below are 26 T cell receptor beta chains sequenced from a single sample in a study of long-term antiretroviral therapy in people with HIV (dated 2022 in TCRdb). The immunoSEQ hsTCRB v3.0 assay was used at survey level resolution for TRB variable region sequencing. TCRdb provides this immuneACCESS table in a form limited to in-frame rearrangements. Some clones are lacking; in checked studies, under half of them reflect an unresolved V gene, and why the rest are absent is not known. For this sample there are tens of thousands of clones; about 84% appear just once. The ten largest make up around a tenth of the sample. The sample consisted of unsorted PBMCs, taken 0.8 years before starting antiretroviral therapy. Source of these receptors: a man in his late teens or twenties with HIV.

The chain employs TRBV7-2 and TRBJ2-1; 8 nucleotides align to TRBD2. V lost 1 base and J lost 10; bases outside the gene matches: 12. The CDR3 spans 16 residues. Looked up from germline, CDR1 is SGHTA and CDR2 is FQGNSA. The DNA for the CDR3 is TGTGCCAGCAGCTTAGACCCAGCGGGAGTCACGGGGGAGCAGTTCTTC. Encoded protein: CASSLDPAGVTGEQFF.

The CDR3 here is CASSQVQGADTQYF. The CDR3 region has the DNA TGCGCCAGCAGCCAAGTACAGGGGGCAGATACGCAGTATTTT. The chain employs TRBV4-3 and TRBJ2-3; 8 bases map to TRBD1. The CDR3 is made up of 14 amino acids. CDR1 and CDR2 (germline): LGHNA, YSLEER. Losses at the gene ends were 1 base for V and 4 bases for J; bases not matched to a gene: 1.

The chain has TRBV6-1 and TRBJ1-3; D is perhaps TRBD1 (5 bases). The germline V gene has CDR1 MNHNS and CDR2 SASEGT. The CDR3 sequence is 13 residues long. The germline V and J ends were trimmed by 2 bases and 11 bases, with 13 bases remaining between them. The DNA for the CDR3 is TGTGCCAGCAGTGAACGGGGCGGCCTGTCCATATATTTT. Its protein is CASSERGGLSIYF.

V and J are TRBV27 and TRBJ2-3; no definite D call. Germline V lookup: CDR1 MNHEY, CDR2 SMNVEV (reference sequence). The V and J ends lost 2 bases and 1 base respectively, with 16 bases between them. This CDR3 region has 17 residues. CDR3 bases: TGTGCCAGCAGTTTACTCCCAGCTAACACCGGCACAGATACGCAGTATTTT. Its translation is CASSLLPANTGTDTQYF.

The chain combines TRBV2 with TRBJ1-2; D possibly corresponds to TRBD1 (5 bases). Trimming removed 7 bases from V and 7 bases from J, with 13 bases in between. The CDR3 has 12 amino acids. Germline CDR1 and CDR2: SNHLY and FYNNEI. The CDR3 spells CASTLRTSGYTF. The CDR3 DNA sequence: TGTGCCAGCACCCTCAGGACAAGTGGCTACACCTTC. Looking up the rest from reference TRBV2 and TRBJ1-2 gives the full variable domain: EPEVTQTPSHQVTQMGQEVILRCVPISNHLYFYWYRQILGQKVEFLVSFYNNEISEKSEIFDDQFSVERPDGSNFTLKIRSTKLEDSAMYFCASTLRTSGYTFGSGTRLTVV.

The chain employs TRBV9 and TRBJ2-3; D gene uncertain. Per the germline V gene, CDR1 is SGDLS and CDR2 is YYNGEE. The ends were cut back, 8 bases at V and 4 bases at J, with 5 bases in the middle. The CDR3 sequence is 10 residues long. The CDR3 loop reads CASSPDTQYF. The CDR3 DNA reads TGTGCCAGTTCCCCAGATACGCAGTATTTT.

In this sample, this clone turned up a few times. CDR3 bases: TGTGCCAGCAGTGAATTGGTAGACAGCAATCAGCCCCAGCATTTT. As protein: CASSELVDSNQPQHF. The rearrangement links TRBV6-1 to TRBJ1-5; D remains ambiguous. Germline V lookup: CDR1 MNHNS, CDR2 SASEGT. V gave up 2 bases and J gave up 1 base, with 9 bases separating them. CDR3 length equals 15 residues.

This sequence joins TRBV27 and TRBJ1-1; D gene unclear. The CDR3 extends over 14 amino acids. Germline V lookup: CDR1 MNHEY, CDR2 SMNVEV (reference sequence). V was pared by 5 bases and J by 2 bases, with 12 bases between. CDR3 sequence (DNA): TGTGCCAGCAGTCTTAAACAGAGTAACACTGAAGCTTTCTTT. It encodes CASSLKQSNTEAFF.

The gene calls are TRBV5-4 and TRBJ2-1, with a possible D match to TRBD2 (6 bases). The germline CDR1 and CDR2 sequences are SGHNT and YYREEE (reference sequence). This CDR3 is 15 amino acids long. V gave up 2 bases and J gave up 3 bases, with 12 bases separating them. CDR3 sequence (DNA): TGTGCCAGCAGCTTCGGAGGGAGGCACTACAATGAGCAGTTCTTC. It encodes CASSFGGRHYNEQFF.

A few counts support this clone. The J gene is TRBJ1-5, the V gene TRBV2; D is uncertain. The germline V and J ends were trimmed by 8 bases and 4 bases, with 18 bases remaining between them. Germline V gives CDR1 SNHLY, CDR2 FYNNEI. The CDR3 runs to 15 residues. CDR3 DNA: TGTGCCAGCGGAGAGGGTGGGTACTGGAATCAGCCCCAGCATTTT. Protein: CASGEGGYWNQPQHF.

CDR3 DNA sequence: TGTGCCAGCAGCGTAGAACCTGGGGTAGGGGAGACCCAGTACTTC. This codes for CASSVEPGVGETQYF. The chain joins TRBV9 to TRBJ2-5; unclear D gene. V lost 0 bases and J lost 5, with 14 bases in between. Germline V gives CDR1 SGDLS, CDR2 YYNGEE. The CDR3 loop spans 15 amino acids.

The CDR3 is CASSGGGAGEKLFF. In DNA, the CDR3 is TGTGCCAGCAGCGGAGGGGGCGCGGGTGAAAAACTGTTTTTT. V and J are TRBV5-8 and TRBJ1-4, with TRBD1 identical over 7 bases. The trim removed 4 bases at V and 7 bases at J, leaving 7 bases unmatched. CDR1 and CDR2 (germline): SGHTS, YDEGEE. CDR3 size: 14 residues.

The chain employs TRBV5-1 and TRBJ2-5; TRBD2 might be the D (6 bases). Per germline, CDR1 SGHRS and CDR2 YFSETQ. This CDR3 spans 15 amino acids. V shed 4 bases and J shed 5 bases, with 18 bases lying between them. The CDR3 region is CASSGGSYGAETQYF. CDR3 DNA sequence: TGCGCCAGCAGCGGGGGGTCATATGGTGCGGAGACCCAGTACTTC.

The V and J genes are TRBV4-1 and TRBJ2-7; the match to TRBD1 covers 10 bases. Germline CDR1 reads MGHRA; CDR2 reads YSYEKL. J was trimmed by 6 bases and V by 2 bases; bases with no gene match: 7. The length of the CDR3 is 15 residues. CDR3 residues: CASSQRDRGIGEQYF. In DNA, the CDR3 is TGCGCCAGCAGCCAAAGGGACAGGGGTATCGGCGAGCAGTACTTC.

This rearrangement joins TRBV5-4 to TRBJ2-5; the D gene is possibly TRBD2 (7 bases). Germline CDR1 is SGHNT and CDR2 is YYREEE (reference sequence). The CDR3 is 13 amino acids. Trimming left V 4 bases short and J 5 bases short, with 12 bases between. CDR3 DNA: TGTGCCAGCAGCAGGGGGGGCGGTGAGACCCAGTACTTC. As protein: CASSRGGGETQYF. Supplemented by reference TRBV5-4 and TRBJ2-5, the full variable domain reads ETGVTQSPTHLIKTRGQQVTLRCSSQSGHNTVSWYQQALGQGPQFIFQYYREEENGRGNFPPRFSGLQFPNYSSELNVNALELDDSALYLCASSRGGGETQYFGPGTRLLVL.

This clone appeared a few times. V usage is TRBV5-4 and J usage is TRBJ2-1, with a tentative D call TRBD2 (5 bases). In germline, CDR1 is SGHNT, CDR2 YYREEE (reference sequence). Trimming stripped 1 base from V and 7 bases from J, with 9 bases between. The CDR3 is 13 residues long. CDR3: CASSLLEGNEQFF. The CDR3 nucleotides are TGTGCCAGCAGCTTGTTAGAGGGTAATGAGCAGTTCTTC. Filled out from reference TRBV5-4 and TRBJ2-1, the complete variable domain reads ETGVTQSPTHLIKTRGQQVTLRCSSQSGHNTVSWYQQALGQGPQFIFQYYREEENGRGNFPPRFSGLQFPNYSSELNVNALELDDSALYLCASSLLEGNEQFFGPGTRLTVL.

The chain employs TRBV27 and TRBJ2-7; 7 bases agree with TRBD1. Germline assignment: CDR1 MNHEY and CDR2 SMNVEV (reference sequence). The CDR3 is 18 amino acids. V shed 8 bases, J shed 3 bases, and the junction held 22 bases outside the gene matches. The CDR3 protein is CASPGFTGAFDLIYEQYF. CDR3 sequence (DNA): TGTGCCAGCCCCGGGTTCACAGGGGCCTTTGACCTCATCTACGAGCAGTACTTC.

The CDR3 DNA reads TGTGCCACGGGGGGCTTGGGCGGGGAGCTGTTTTTT. Residues: CATGGLGGELFF. The rearrangement links TRBV6-5 to TRBJ2-2, with D possibly matching TRBD2 (7 bases). Trimming took off 10 bases at V and 7 bases at J, with 13 bases between the two ends. The CDR3 loop spans 12 amino acids. Per germline, CDR1 MNHEY and CDR2 SVGAGI.

The genes are TRBV25-1 and TRBJ1-1; TRBD1 is a possible D gene (5 bases). The CDR3 runs 15 residues. V shed 3 bases and J shed 3 bases, with 14 bases lying between them. The germline gives CDR1 MGHDK, CDR2 SYGVNS. The CDR3: CASSDPRRGDTEAFF. CDR3 DNA: TGTGCCAGCAGTGACCCGCGTAGAGGGGACACTGAAGCTTTCTTT. Using reference TRBV25-1 and TRBJ1-1 for the parts outside the CDR3, the full variable domain is EADIYQTPRYLVIGTGKKITLECSQTMGHDKMYWYQQDPGMELHLIHYSYGVNSTEKGDLSSESTVSRIRTEHFPLTLESARPSHTSQYLCASSDPRRGDTEAFFGQGTRLTVV.

The chain carries TRBV10-3 and TRBJ1-1, with a weak D call TRBD1 (5 bases). V dropped 3 bases and J dropped 5 bases, with 16 bases sitting between them. In germline, CDR1 is ENHRY, CDR2 SYGVKD. The CDR3 sequence is 15 residues long. The CDR3 DNA reads as TGTGCCATCAGTGACCCCCCTGCGGGGGAAACTGAAGCTTTCTTT. Encoded protein: CAISDPPAGETEAFF.

The chain is built from TRBV11-2 and TRBJ2-2; 13 bases match TRBD2. Germline V gives CDR1 SGHAT, CDR2 FQNNGV. CDR3 length: 17 amino acids. V gave up 5 bases and J gave up 13 bases; unmatched junction bases: 16. The CDR3 loop reads CASSDSPRLAGGRALFF. In nucleotides, the CDR3 is TGTGCCAGCAGCGACTCCCCCCGACTAGCGGGGGGCCGCGCGCTGTTTTTT.

This chain connects TRBV7-9 to TRBJ1-1, with D perhaps matching TRBD1 (6 bases). V lost 1 base, J lost 0 bases, and 9 bases lay in between. The CDR3 contains 15 residues. Germline CDR1 SEHNR, CDR2 FQNEAQ (reference sequence). The CDR3 loop is CASSLGGHVNTEAFF. CDR3 coding DNA: TGTGCCAGCAGCTTAGGGGGACACGTGAACACTGAAGCTTTCTTT. Combining the CDR3 with reference TRBV7-9 and TRBJ1-1 gives the whole variable domain DTGVSQNPRHKITKRGQNVTFRCDPISEHNRLYWYRQTLGQGPEFLTYFQNEAQLEKSRLLSDRFSAERPKGSFSTLEIQRTEQGDSAMYLCASSLGGHVNTEAFFGQGTRLTVV.

This clone has just one count. The V call is TRBV5-4, the J call TRBJ2-5, with 10 positions matching TRBD2. Germline CDR1 and CDR2: SGHNT and YYREEE (reference sequence). The V and J ends lost 4 bases and 2 bases, in that order; junction bases with no gene match: 8. The CDR3 contains 16 residues. The CDR3 bases are TGTGCCAGCAGCGACCCGACTAGCGGGCAACAAGAGACCCAGTACTTC. Amino acids: CASSDPTSGQQETQYF.

The V gene is TRBV7-8, the J gene TRBJ2-5; 12 nucleotides align to TRBD2. Germline assignment: CDR1 SGHVS and CDR2 FQNEAQ. CDR3 size: 15 residues. V shed 5 bases, J shed 4 bases, and the junction held 5 bases outside the gene matches. CDR3 amino acids: CASSRGLAGTETQYF. DNA for the CDR3: TGTGCCAGCAGCAGAGGACTAGCGGGGACAGAGACCCAGTACTTC.

V and J are TRBV11-2 and TRBJ1-1; tentative D call: TRBD1 (5 bases). Germline-derived CDR1 and CDR2 are SGHAT and FQNNGV. Between the trimmed V and J ends, which lost 5 bases and 0 bases, there was a span of 13 bases. The CDR3 runs to 15 residues. The CDR3 is CASSQTVSVNTEAFF. DNA for the CDR3: TGTGCCAGCAGCCAGACAGTCTCGGTGAACACTGAAGCTTTCTTT. Using reference TRBV11-2 and TRBJ1-1 for the parts outside the CDR3, the full variable domain is EAGVAQSPRYKIIEKRQSVAFWCNPISGHATLYWYQQILGQGPKLLIQFQNNGVVDDSQLPKDRFSAERLKGVDSTLKIQPAKLEDSAVYLCASSQTVSVNTEAFFGQGTRLTVV.

The genes are TRBV5-4 and TRBJ1-2, with D possibly TRBD1 on 5 matching bases. CDR1 SGHNT and CDR2 YYREEE come from the germline V gene (reference sequence). This CDR3 region has 15 residues. The ends were cut back, 2 bases at V and 6 bases at J, with 17 bases in the middle. This CDR3 reads CASSFGGRMDNGYTF. The DNA of the CDR3 is TGTGCCAGCAGCTTCGGGGGGAGGATGGATAATGGCTACACCTTC.